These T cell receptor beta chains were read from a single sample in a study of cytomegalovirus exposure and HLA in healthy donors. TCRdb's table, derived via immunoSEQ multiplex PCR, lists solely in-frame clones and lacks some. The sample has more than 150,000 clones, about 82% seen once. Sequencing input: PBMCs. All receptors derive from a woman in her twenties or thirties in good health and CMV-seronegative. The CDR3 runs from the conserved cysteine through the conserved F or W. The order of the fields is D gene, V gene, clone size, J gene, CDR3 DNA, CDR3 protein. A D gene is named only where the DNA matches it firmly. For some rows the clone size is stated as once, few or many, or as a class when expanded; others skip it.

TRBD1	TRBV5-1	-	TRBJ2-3	TGCGCCAGCAGCTTGGGGGCCCAGGGGGCCAATACGCAGTATTTT	CASSLGAQGANTQYF
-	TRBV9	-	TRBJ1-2	TGTGCCAGCAGCGTAGAATCATCAGGCTGGGATGGCTACACCTTC	CASSVESSGWDGYTF
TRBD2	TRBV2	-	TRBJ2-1	TGTGCCAGCAGTCCTAGCGGCGGCAGCTCCTACAATGAGCAGTTCTTC	CASSPSGGSSYNEQFF
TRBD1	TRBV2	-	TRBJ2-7	TGTGCCAGCAGCCCCGGGACAGGGGGCCTTGAGCAGTACTTC	CASSPGTGGLEQYF
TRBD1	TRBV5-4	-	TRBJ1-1	TGTGCCAGCAGCTCCGGCGGGACAGGGGCCACTGAAGCTTTCTTT	CASSSGGTGATEAFF
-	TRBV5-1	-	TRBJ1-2	TGCGCCAGCAGCCAGATTGGACAGTATGGCTACACCTTC	CASSQIGQYGYTF
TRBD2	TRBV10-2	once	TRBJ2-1	TGCGCCAGCAGGGGAGGGGAGTACAATGAGCAGTTCTTC	CASRGGEYNEQFF
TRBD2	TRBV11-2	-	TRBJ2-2	TGTGCCAGCAGCTTTCCCCTCGGCGGGGGGGCCGACGGGGAGCTGTTTTTT	CASSFPLGGGADGELFF
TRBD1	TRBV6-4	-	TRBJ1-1	TGTGCCAGCAGCCACGGGACAGCTGAAGCTTTCTTT	CASSHGTAEAFF
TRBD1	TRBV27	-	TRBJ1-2	TGTGCCAGCAGTTCGGACAGGGGGCGCAGAGGCTACACCTTC	CASSSDRGRRGYTF
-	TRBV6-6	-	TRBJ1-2	TGTGCCAGCAGTTACGCGGACACCGGTTATGGCTACACCTTC	CASSYADTGYGYTF
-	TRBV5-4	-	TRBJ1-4	TGTGCCAGCAGCTTGGGACAGTCGACTAATGAAAAACTGTTTTTT	CASSLGQSTNEKLFF
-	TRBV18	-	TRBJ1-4	TGTGCCAGCTCACCGGACATCAATGAAAAACTGTTTTTT	CASSPDINEKLFF
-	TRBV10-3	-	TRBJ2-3	TGTGCCATCAGTGAGACCAGGGCCCCTGCTCCAGATACGCAGTATTTT	CAISETRAPAPDTQYF
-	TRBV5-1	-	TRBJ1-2	TGCGCCAGCAGCTTTTCAGCTAACTATGGCTACACCTTC	CASSFSANYGYTF
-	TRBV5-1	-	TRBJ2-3	TGCGCCAGCAGCTATGGACAGAGCGCCACAGATACGCAGTATTTT	CASSYGQSATDTQYF
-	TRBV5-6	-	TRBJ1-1	TGTGCCAGCAGCTTTGCGGGGCAGGCTTTCTTT	CASSFAGQAFF
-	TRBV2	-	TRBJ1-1	TGTGCCAGCAGTGATGGCGGACCGGGGACTGAAGCTTTCTTT	CASSDGGPGTEAFF
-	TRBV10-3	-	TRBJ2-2	TGTGCCATCAGTGCTCAGGCCGTCGTAATCGGGGAGCTGTTTTTT	CAISAQAVVIGELFF
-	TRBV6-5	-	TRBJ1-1	TGTGCCAAAGGCGAGGAAGAAAACACTGAAGCTTTCTTT	CAKGEEENTEAFF
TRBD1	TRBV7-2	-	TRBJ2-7	TGTGCCAGCAGCTATAACAGGGGACGCGAGCAGTACTTC	CASSYNRGREQYF